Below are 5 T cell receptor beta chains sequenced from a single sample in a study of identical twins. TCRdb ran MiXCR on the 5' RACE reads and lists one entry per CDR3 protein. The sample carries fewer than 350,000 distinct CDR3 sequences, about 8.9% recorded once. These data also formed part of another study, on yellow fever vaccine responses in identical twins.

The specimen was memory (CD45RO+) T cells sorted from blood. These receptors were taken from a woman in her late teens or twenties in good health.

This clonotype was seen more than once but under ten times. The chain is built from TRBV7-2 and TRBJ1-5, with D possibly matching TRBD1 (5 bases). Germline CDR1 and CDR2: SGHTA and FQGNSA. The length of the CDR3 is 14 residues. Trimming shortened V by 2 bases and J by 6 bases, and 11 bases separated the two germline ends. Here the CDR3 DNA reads TGTGCCAGCAGCTTATGGGGGATAGGTCAGCCCCAGCATTTT. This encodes CASSLWGIGQPQHF. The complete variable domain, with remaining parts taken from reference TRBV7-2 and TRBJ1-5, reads GAGVSQSPSNKVTEKGKDVELRCDPISGHTALYWYRQSLGQGLEFLIYFQGNSAPDKSGLPSDRFSAERTGGSVSTLTIQRTQQEDSAVYLCASSLWGIGQPQHFGDGTRLSIL.

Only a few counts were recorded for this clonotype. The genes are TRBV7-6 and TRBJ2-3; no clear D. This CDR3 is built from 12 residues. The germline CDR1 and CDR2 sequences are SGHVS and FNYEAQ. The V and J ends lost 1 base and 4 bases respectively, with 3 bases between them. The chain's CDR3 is CASSLDADTQYF. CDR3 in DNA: TGTGCCAGCAGCTTAGATGCAGATACGCAGTATTTT.

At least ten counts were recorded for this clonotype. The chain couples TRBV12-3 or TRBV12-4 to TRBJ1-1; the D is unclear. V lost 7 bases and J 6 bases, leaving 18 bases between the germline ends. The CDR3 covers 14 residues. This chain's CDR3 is CASTLGVLKSEAFF. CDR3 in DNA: TGTGCCAGCACCCTTGGGGTCCTTAAATCTGAAGCTTTCTTT.

CDR3 sequence reads: CASSPEGQINQPQHF. CDR3 sequence (DNA): TGTGCCAGCAGCCCAGAGGGACAGATCAATCAGCCCCAGCATTTT. The chain combines TRBV3-1 with TRBJ1-5; TRBD1 matches at 7 bases. The CDR3 extends over 15 amino acids. The germline CDR1 and CDR2 sequences are LGHDT and YNNKEL (reference sequence). The junction had 6 bases not matched to a gene; V was cut back by 4 bases and J by 3 bases. Together with reference TRBV3-1 and TRBJ1-5, the CDR3 gives the full variable domain: DTAVSQTPKYLVTQMGNDKSIKCEQNLGHDTMYWYKQDSKKFLKIMFSYNNKELIINETVPNRFSPKSPDKAHLNLHINSLELGDSAVYFCASSPEGQINQPQHFGDGTRLSIL.

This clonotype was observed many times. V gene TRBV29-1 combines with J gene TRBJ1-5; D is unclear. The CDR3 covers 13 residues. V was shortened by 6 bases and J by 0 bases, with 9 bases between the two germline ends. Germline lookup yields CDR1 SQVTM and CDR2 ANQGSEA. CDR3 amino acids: CSVQIDSNQPQHF. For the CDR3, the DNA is TGCAGCGTGCAGATAGATAGCAATCAGCCCCAGCATTTT. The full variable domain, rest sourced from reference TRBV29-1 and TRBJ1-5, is SAVISQKPSRDICQRGTSLTIQCQVDSQVTMMFWYRQQPGQSLTLIATANQGSEATYESGFVIDKFPISRPNLTFSTLTVSNMSPEDSSIYLCSVQIDSNQPQHFGDGTRLSIL.